The T cell receptor beta chain described here comes from a study of beta chain features in type 1 diabetes. Whole-study context: Sorted cells, 90 million to 120 million in number, were examined across all samples.

Germline lookup yields CDR1 MNHNY and CDR2 SVGAGI (reference sequence). CDR3 length: 13 residues. With 1 base removed from V and 3 bases from J, the gap between germline ends came to 6 bases. Expressed TCRB transcripts were sequenced because the isolated RNA had all been reverse transcribed beforehand. Clones were read by immunoSEQ multiplex PCR, and TCRdb kept only the in-frame ones, dropping some. This table has 600,000 to 700,000 clones, around 12% appearing once. Study-wide findings and caveats: TCRB CDR3s from Type 1 diabetes patients were moderately but significantly shorter in all four CD4+ subsets. Insertions at VDJ junctions were less frequent in type 1 diabetes patients. These patients also deleted more nucleotides at the same junctions. Sampled from patients, naive, central memory and Treg TCRB repertoires appeared more similar than those sampled from healthy donors.

In regard to this clone: What it binds is not known.

Material for sequencing was naive CD4+ T cells from blood. The sequence came from a man aged 25-45 years with type 1 diabetes. The J gene is TRBJ1-1, the V gene TRBV6-6, with D hard to call. Written as DNA, the CDR3 is TGTGCCAGCAGTTACTACTCGGACACTGAAGCTTTCTTT. Its protein is CASSYYSDTEAFF.